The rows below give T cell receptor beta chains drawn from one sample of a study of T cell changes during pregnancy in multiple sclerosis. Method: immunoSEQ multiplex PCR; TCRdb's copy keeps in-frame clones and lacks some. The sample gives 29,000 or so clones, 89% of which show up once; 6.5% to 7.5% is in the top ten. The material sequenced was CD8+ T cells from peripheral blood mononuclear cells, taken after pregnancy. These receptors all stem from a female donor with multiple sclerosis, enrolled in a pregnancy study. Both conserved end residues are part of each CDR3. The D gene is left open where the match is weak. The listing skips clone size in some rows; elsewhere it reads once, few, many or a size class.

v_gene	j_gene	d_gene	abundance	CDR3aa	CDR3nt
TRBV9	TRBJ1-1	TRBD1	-	CASSSTGLGDTEAFF	TGTGCCAGCAGCTCGACAGGGCTGGGGGACACTGAAGCTTTCTTT
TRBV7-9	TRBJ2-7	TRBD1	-	CVSAGGSYEQYF	TGTGTGTCGGCAGGGGGCTCCTACGAGCAGTACTTC
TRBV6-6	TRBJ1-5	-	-	CASSFKAGPNQPQHF	TGTGCCAGCAGTTTTAAGGCAGGGCCTAATCAGCCCCAGCATTTT
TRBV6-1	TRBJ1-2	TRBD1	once	CASNRDREGGYTF	TGTGCCAGCAATAGGGACAGGGAGGGCGGCTACACCTTC
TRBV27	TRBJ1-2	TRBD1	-	CASSLSDRDPNGYTF	TGTGCCAGCAGTTTGTCTGACAGGGACCCTAATGGCTACACCTTC
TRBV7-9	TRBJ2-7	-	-	CASSLSREYYEQYF	TGTGCCAGCAGCTTATCTCGGGAATACTACGAGCAGTACTTC
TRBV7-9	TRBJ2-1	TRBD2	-	CASSGTSGSHNEQFF	TGTGCCAGCAGCGGGACTAGCGGATCCCACAATGAGCAGTTCTTC
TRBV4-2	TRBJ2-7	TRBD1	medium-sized	CASSQEVGDRAYEQYF	TGTGCCAGCAGCCAAGAAGTCGGGGACAGGGCCTACGAGCAGTACTTC
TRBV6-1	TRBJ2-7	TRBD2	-	CASRFTSGSSYEQYF	TGTGCCAGCAGGTTTACTAGCGGGAGCTCCTACGAGCAGTACTTC
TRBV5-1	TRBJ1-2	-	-	CASSLERRTATAYGYTF	TGCGCCAGCAGCTTGGAACGTAGGACAGCAACGGCCTATGGCTACACCTTC
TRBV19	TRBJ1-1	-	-	CASRTRTGYTEAFF	TGTGCCAGCCGTACCCGTACAGGGTACACTGAAGCTTTCTTT
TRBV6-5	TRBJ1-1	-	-	CASSYGSEAFF	TGTGCCAGCAGTTATGGGAGTGAAGCTTTCTTT
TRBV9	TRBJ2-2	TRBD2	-	CASSVAAGGSGELFF	TGTGCCAGCAGCGTAGCTGCGGGAGGGTCCGGGGAGCTGTTTTTT
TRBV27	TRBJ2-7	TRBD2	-	CASSSWTSGRAFLYEQYF	TGTGCCAGCAGTTCCTGGACTAGCGGGAGGGCCTTCCTCTACGAGCAGTACTTC
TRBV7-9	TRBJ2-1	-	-	CASSPGWSSYNEQFF	TGTGCCAGCAGCCCCGGCTGGAGCTCCTACAATGAGCAGTTCTTC
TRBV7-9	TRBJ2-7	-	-	CASSLAGHTSYEQYF	TGTGCCAGCAGCTTAGCGGGACATACCTCCTACGAGCAGTACTTC
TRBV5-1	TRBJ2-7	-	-	CASSFGDSYEQYF	TGCGCCAGCAGCTTCGGAGATTCCTACGAGCAGTACTTC
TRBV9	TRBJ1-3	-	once	CASSETGISGNTIYF	TGTGCCAGCAGCGAGACAGGAATCTCTGGAAACACCATATATTTT
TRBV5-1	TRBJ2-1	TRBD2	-	CASSPRGSGRAEVGNEQFF	TGCGCCAGCAGCCCGCGTGGTAGCGGGAGGGCCGAGGTGGGGAATGAGCAGTTCTTC
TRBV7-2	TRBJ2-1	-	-	CASSLLSDEQFF	TGTGCCAGCAGCTTACTGAGTGATGAGCAGTTCTTC
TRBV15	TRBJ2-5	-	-	CATSRAGDEMETQYF	TGTGCCACCAGCAGAGCAGGGGATGAGATGGAGACCCAGTACTTC
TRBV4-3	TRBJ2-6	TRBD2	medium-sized	CASSQGTSSSGANVLTF	TGCGCCAGCAGCCAAGGGACTAGCAGCTCTGGGGCCAACGTCCTGACTTTC
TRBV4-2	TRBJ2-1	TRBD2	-	CASSRGLAGRNEQFF	TGTGCCAGCAGCCGGGGACTAGCGGGAAGGAATGAGCAGTTCTTC
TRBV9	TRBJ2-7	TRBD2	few	CASSARWGTSSYEQYF	TGTGCCAGCAGCGCGAGGTGGGGGACTAGCTCCTACGAGCAGTACTTC
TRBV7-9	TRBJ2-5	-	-	CASSFISTEGETQYF	TGTGCCAGCAGCTTTATCTCCACGGAGGGAGAGACCCAGTACTTC
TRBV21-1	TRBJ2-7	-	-	CASSNEGVLINSYEQYF	TGTGCCAGCAGCAACGAAGGAGTACTGATAAACTCCTACGAGCAGTACTTC
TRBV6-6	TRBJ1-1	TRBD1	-	CASSPDRGLNTEAFF	TGTGCCAGCAGTCCCGACAGGGGTTTGAACACTGAAGCTTTCTTT
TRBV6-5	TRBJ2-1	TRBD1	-	CASSLGQFPDNEQFF	TGTGCCAGCAGCCTGGGACAGTTCCCCGACAATGAGCAGTTCTTC
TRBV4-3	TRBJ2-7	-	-	CASSPLMGREQYF	TGCGCCAGCAGCCCCTTGATGGGGCGGGAGCAGTACTTC
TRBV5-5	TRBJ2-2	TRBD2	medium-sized	CASSWGTSETGELFF	TGTGCCAGCAGCTGGGGGACTAGCGAGACCGGGGAGCTGTTTTTT
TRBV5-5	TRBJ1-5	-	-	CASSSTVSNQPQHF	TGTGCCAGCAGCTCGACAGTTAGCAATCAGCCCCAGCATTTT
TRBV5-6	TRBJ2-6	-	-	CASSPGDIRANVLTF	TGTGCCAGCAGCCCAGGGGACATCCGAGCCAACGTCCTGACTTTC
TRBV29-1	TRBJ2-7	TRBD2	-	CSVVLAGHYEQYF	TGCAGCGTCGTCCTAGCGGGTCATTACGAGCAGTACTTC
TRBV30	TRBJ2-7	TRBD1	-	CAWGGTGTYEQYF	TGTGCCTGGGGGGGGACAGGGACCTACGAGCAGTACTTC
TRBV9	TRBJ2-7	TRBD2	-	CASSVEAGGYYEQYF	TGTGCCAGCAGCGTAGAGGCGGGAGGTTACTACGAGCAGTACTTC
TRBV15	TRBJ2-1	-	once	CATSPGYNEQFF	TGTGCCACCAGCCCAGGGTACAATGAGCAGTTCTTC